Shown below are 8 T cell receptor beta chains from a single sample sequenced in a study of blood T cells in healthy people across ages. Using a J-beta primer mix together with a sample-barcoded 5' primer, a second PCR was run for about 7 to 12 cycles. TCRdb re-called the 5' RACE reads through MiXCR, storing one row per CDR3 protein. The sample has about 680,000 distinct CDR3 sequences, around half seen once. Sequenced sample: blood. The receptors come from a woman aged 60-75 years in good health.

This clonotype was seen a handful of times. CDR3 coding DNA: TGTGCCAGCAGCCCTGGGACAGGGACCACTGAAGCTTTCTTT. Translation: CASSPGTGTTEAFF. The chain recombines TRBV7-9 with TRBJ1-1, with TRBD1 identical over 9 bases. The CDR3 has 14 residues. V shed 5 bases, J shed 4 bases, and the junction held 5 bases outside the gene matches. Per germline, CDR1 SEHNR and CDR2 FQNEAQ (reference sequence).

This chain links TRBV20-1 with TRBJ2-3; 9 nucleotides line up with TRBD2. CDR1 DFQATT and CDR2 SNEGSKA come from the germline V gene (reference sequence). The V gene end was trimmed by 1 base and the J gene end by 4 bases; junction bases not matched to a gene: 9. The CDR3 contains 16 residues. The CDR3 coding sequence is TGCAGTGCTAGAGGCCGCGGGGGCGGGAGGGCAGATACGCAGTATTTT. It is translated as CSARGRGGGRADTQYF.

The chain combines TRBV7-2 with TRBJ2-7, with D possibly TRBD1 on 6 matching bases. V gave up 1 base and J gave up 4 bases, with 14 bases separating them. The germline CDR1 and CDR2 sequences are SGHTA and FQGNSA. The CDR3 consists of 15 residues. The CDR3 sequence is CASSLVGGPFYEQYF. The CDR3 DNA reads TGTGCCAGCAGCTTAGTAGGGGGACCGTTTTACGAGCAGTACTTC.

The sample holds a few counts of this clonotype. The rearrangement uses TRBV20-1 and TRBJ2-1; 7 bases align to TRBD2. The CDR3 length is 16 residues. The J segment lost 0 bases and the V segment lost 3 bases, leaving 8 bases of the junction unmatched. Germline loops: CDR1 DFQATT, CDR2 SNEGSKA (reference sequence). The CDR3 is CSASGGDPSSYNEQFF. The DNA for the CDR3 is TGCAGTGCTAGTGGGGGGGACCCCAGCTCCTACAATGAGCAGTTCTTC.

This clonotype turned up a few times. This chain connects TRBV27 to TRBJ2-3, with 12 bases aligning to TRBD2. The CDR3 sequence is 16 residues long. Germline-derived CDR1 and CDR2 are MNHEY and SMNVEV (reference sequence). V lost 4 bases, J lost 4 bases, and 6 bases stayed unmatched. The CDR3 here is CASSSALAGGPDTQYF. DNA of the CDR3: TGTGCCAGCAGTTCGGCCCTAGCGGGAGGGCCAGATACGCAGTATTTT.

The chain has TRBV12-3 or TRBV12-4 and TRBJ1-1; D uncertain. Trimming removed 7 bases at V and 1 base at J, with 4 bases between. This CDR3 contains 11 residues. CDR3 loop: CASTGNTEAFF. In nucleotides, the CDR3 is TGTGCCAGCACTGGGAACACTGAAGCTTTCTTT.

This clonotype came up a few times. DNA for the CDR3: TGTGCCAGCAGTTTAAGGGGGGATAGGCAGTACTTC. Residues: CASSLRGDRQYF. The rearrangement uses TRBV27 and TRBJ2-5, with D tentatively TRBD1 or TRBD2 (6 bases each). CDR1 and CDR2 (germline): MNHEY, SMNVEV (reference sequence). The CDR3 contains 12 residues. Trimming left V 2 bases short and J 11 bases short, with 12 bases between.

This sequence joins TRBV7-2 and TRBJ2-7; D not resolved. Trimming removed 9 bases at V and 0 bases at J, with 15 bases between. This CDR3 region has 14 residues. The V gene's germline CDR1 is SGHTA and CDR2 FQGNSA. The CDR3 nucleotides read TGTGCCAGTTGCGTACAAACCGGCTCCTACGAGCAGTACTTC. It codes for CASCVQTGSYEQYF.